The 3 T cell receptor beta chains listed next were all sequenced from one sample in a study of blood T cell repertoires in COVID-19. This table comes from immunoSEQ multiplex PCR, and its TCRdb copy is limited to in-frame clones, with some not included. The table lists 250,000 to 300,000 clones, about nine tenths of them singletons, with 0.95% to 1.3% in the top ten. Sequencing was carried out using PBMCs or T cells enriched from blood (not recorded which). The origin of the receptors is a woman aged 25 to 39 who had recovered from COVID-19.

This clone was counted between two and nine times. In DNA form, the CDR3 reads TGTGCCAGCAGTGAACGGACAGCTTACTCTTATGGCTACACCTTC. Its protein is CASSERTAYSYGYTF. V usage is TRBV6-1 and J usage is TRBJ1-2, with a possible D match to TRBD1 (6 bases). V shed 2 bases and J shed 5 bases, with 15 bases lying between them. The V gene's germline CDR1 is MNHNS and CDR2 SASEGT. The CDR3 spans 15 residues.

The CDR3 nucleotides read TGTGCCAGCAGCCCCACACAGGGGGCTGCTACAGATACGCAGTATTTT. It yields the protein CASSPTQGAATDTQYF. This chain connects TRBV9 to TRBJ2-3, with 9 bases matching TRBD1. Germline V lookup: CDR1 SGDLS, CDR2 YYNGEE. V shed 4 bases and J 3 bases; nucleotides not matched to a gene: 9. The CDR3 runs 16 residues.

J is TRBJ2-4 and V is TRBV19; 8 bases line up with TRBD2. Germline-derived CDR1 and CDR2 are LNHDA and SQIVND (reference sequence). The CDR3 contains 12 residues. V shed 7 bases and J 9 bases; nucleotides not matched to a gene: 5. Here the CDR3 reads CASTREGSIQYF. The CDR3 nucleotides are TGTGCCAGTACCCGGGAGGGAAGCATTCAGTACTTC.